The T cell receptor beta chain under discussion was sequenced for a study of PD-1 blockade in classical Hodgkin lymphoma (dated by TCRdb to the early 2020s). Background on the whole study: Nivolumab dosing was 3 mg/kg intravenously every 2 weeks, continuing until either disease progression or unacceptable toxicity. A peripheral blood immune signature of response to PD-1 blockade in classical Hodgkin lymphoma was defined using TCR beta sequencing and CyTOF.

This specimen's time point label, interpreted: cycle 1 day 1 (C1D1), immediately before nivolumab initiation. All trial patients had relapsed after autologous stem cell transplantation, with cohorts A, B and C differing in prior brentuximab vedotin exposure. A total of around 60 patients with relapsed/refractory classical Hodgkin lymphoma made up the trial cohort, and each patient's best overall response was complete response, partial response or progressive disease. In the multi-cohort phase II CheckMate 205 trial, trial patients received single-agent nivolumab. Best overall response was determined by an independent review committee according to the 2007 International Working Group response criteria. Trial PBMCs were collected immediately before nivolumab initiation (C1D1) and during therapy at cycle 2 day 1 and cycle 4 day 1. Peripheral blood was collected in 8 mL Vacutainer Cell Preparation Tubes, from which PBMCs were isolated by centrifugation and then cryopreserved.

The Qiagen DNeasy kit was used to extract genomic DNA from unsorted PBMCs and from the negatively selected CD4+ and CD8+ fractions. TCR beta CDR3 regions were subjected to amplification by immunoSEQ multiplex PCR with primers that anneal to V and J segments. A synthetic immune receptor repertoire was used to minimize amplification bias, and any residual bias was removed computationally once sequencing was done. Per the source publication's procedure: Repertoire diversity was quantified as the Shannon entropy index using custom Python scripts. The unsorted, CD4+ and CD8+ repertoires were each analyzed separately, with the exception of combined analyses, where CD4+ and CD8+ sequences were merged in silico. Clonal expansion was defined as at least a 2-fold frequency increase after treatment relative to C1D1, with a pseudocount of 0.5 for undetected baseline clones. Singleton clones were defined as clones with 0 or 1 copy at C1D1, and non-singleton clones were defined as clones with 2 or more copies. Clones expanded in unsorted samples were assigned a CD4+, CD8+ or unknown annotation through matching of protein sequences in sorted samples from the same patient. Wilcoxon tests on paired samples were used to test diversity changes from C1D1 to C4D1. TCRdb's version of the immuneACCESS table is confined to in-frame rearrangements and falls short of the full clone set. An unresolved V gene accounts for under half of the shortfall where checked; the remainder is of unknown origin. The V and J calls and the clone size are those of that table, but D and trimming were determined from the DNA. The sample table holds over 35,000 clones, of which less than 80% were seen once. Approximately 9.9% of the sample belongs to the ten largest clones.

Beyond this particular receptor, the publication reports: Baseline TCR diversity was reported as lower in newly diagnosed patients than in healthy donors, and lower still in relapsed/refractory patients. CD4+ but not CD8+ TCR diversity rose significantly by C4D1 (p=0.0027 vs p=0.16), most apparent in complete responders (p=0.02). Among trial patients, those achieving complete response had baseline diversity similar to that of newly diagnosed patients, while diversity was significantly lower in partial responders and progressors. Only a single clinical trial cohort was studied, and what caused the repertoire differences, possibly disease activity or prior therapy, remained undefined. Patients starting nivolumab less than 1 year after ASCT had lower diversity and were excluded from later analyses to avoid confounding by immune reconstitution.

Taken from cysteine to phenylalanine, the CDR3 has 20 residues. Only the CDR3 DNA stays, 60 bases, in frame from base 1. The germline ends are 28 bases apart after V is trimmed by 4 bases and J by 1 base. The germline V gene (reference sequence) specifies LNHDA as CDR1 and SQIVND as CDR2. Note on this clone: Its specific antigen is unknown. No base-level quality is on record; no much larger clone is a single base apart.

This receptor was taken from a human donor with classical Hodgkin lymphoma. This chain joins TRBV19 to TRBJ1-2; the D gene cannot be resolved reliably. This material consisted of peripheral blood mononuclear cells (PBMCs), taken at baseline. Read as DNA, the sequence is TGTGCCAGTAGTACGAGGACGTGGACCACCTCCTCCGACGTTAACTATGGCTACACCTTC. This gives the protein CASSTRTWTTSSDVNYGYTF.